At least ten counts were recorded for the clone carrying this TCR beta chain. The sequenced template was RNA, covering the TCR beta CDR3 region. The workflow started with a first-round RT-PCR run with HTBI primers and then moved on to a second-round multiplex PCR. TCRdb recomputed calls from the multiplex PCR reads with MiXCR, one row per CDR3 protein. The sample records over a million distinct CDR3 sequences, about two fifths being singletons. The data belong to a study of Graves' ophthalmopathy and Graves' hyperthyroidism. CDR3 size: 15 residues. Germline values: CDR1 SGDLS, CDR2 YYNGEE. Trimming removed 6 bases from V and 2 bases from J, with 17 bases in between.

Source material: peripheral blood or thyroid tissue (not recorded which). This sequence originates from an adult man with Graves' hyperthyroidism. The rearrangement uses TRBV9 and TRBJ1-2; possibly TRBD1 for D (5 bases). The CDR3 loop is CASTPSGGKNYGYTF. In nucleotides, the CDR3 is TGTGCCAGCACCCCCAGCGGGGGGAAGAACTATGGCTACACCTTC.